This T cell receptor beta chain is from a study of brain T cells in children with intractable seizures. Whole-study results and caveats: Clones missing pre-surgery may reflect undersampling of that blood sample. HCMV serostatus was not known, and viral specificity came from CDR3 similarity only.

V lost 3 bases to trimming and J lost 8 bases; unmatched junction nucleotides: 10. Per germline, CDR1 SGHDT and CDR2 YYEEEE. The CDR3 totals 14 residues. Surgery cases with the highest brain T cell transcript signatures were chosen for sequencing. Comments on this clone: Its specificity is unknown.

TCRdb keeps only in-frame clones here, not all; method: immunoSEQ multiplex PCR. Of roughly 110,000 clones listed, approximately 94% were seen once; the top ten hold roughly 4%. This receptor was identified in a boy in the first two years of life with hemimegalencephaly and intractable seizures. The sample consisted of peripheral blood, taken at surgery. The genes are TRBV5-6 and TRBJ1-2; 7 bases are shared with TRBD1. CDR3 nucleotide sequence: TGTGCCAGCAGCTCGACAGGGTTCATCTACGGCTACACCTTC. This codes for CASSSTGFIYGYTF.